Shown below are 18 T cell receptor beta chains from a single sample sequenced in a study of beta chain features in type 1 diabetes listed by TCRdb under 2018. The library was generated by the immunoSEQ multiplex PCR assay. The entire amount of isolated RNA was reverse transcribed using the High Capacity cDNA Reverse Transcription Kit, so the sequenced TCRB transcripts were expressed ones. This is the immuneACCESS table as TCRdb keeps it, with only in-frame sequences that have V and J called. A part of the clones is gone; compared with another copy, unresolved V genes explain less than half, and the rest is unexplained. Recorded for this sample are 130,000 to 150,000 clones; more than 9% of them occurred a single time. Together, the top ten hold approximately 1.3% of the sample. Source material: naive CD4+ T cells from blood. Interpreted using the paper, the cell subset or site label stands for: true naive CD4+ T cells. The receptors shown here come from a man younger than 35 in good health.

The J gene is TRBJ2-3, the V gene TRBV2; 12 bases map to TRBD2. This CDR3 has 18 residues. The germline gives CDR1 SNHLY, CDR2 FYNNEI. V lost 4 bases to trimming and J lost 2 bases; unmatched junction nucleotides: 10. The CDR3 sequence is CASSAGSLAGGYTDTQYF. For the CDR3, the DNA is TGTGCCAGCAGTGCGGGGTCTCTAGCGGGGGGGTACACAGATACGCAGTATTTT.

In DNA form, the CDR3 reads TGTGCCAGCAGCTTGTCAACAGGGTGGGAGACCCAGTACTTC. Translating it yields CASSLSTGWETQYF. The chain joins TRBV5-4 to TRBJ2-5; maybe TRBD1 (6 bases). The CDR3 covers 14 residues. The V end lost 1 base, the J end lost 5 bases, and 12 bases lay between the germline ends. Looked up from germline, CDR1 is SGHNT and CDR2 is YYREEE (reference sequence).

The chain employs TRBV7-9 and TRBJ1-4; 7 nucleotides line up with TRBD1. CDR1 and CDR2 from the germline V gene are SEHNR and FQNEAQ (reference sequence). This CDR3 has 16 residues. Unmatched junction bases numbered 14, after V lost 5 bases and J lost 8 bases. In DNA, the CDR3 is TGTGCCAGCAGCCATGATGACAGGGAGTCTCGGGAAAAACTGTTTTTT. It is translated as CASSHDDRESREKLFF. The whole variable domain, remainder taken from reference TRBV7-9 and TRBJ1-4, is DTGVSQNPRHKITKRGQNVTFRCDPISEHNRLYWYRQTLGQGPEFLTYFQNEAQLEKSRLLSDRFSAERPKGSFSTLEIQRTEQGDSAMYLCASSHDDRESREKLFFGSGTQLSVL.

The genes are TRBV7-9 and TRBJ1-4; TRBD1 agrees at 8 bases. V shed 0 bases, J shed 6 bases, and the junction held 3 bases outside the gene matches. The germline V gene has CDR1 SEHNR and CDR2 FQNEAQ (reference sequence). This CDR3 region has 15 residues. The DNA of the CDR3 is TGTGCCAGCAGCTTAGCGAGGGGACAGGATGAAAAACTGTTTTTT. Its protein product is CASSLARGQDEKLFF.

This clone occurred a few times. The CDR3 loop is CASSTRQGPGDTIYF. The CDR3 nucleotides are TGTGCCAGCAGCACCCGACAGGGACCCGGGGACACCATATATTTT. V usage is TRBV5-6 and J usage is TRBJ1-3; 7 bases line up with TRBD1. CDR3 size: 15 residues. V was pared by 4 bases and J by 8 bases, with 12 bases of the junction left unmatched. CDR1 is SGHDT and CDR2 is YYEEEE in the germline V gene.

The CDR3 coding sequence is TGTGCCAGCTCACCGCAAGGTACCCCGGGAACTTCGAATGAGCAGTTCTTC. Translated, it gives CASSPQGTPGTSNEQFF. V and J are TRBV18 and TRBJ2-1; D might be TRBD2 (5 bases). In germline, CDR1 is KGHSH, CDR2 LQKENI. V lost 3 bases, J lost 7 bases, and 22 bases lay in between. CDR3 length equals 17 residues.

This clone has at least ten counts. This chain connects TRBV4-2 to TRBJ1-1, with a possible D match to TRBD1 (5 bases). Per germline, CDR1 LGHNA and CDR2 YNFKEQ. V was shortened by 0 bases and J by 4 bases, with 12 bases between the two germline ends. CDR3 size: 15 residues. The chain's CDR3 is CASSQEPGVGTEAFF. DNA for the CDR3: TGTGCCAGCAGCCAAGAGCCGGGGGTAGGCACTGAAGCTTTCTTT.

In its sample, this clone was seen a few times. The CDR3: CASSLETGYGQFF. CDR3 in DNA: TGTGCCAGCAGTTTGGAGACAGGGTATGGGCAGTTCTTC. The chain carries TRBV6-5 and TRBJ2-1, with TRBD1 identical over 7 bases. The CDR3 is 13 amino acids. With 4 bases clipped from V and 12 bases from J, the junction kept 9 bases outside the gene matches. Germline CDR1 reads MNHEY; CDR2 reads SVGAGI.

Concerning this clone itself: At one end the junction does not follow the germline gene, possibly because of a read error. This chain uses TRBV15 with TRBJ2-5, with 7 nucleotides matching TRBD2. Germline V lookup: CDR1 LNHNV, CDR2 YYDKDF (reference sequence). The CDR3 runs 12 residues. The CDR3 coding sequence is TGTGCCACCAGCAGAGAGGGAGGGAGGTTGCACTTC. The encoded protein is CATSREGGRLHF. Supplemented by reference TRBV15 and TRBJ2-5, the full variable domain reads DAMVIQNPRYQVTQFGKPVTLSCSQTLNHNVMYWYQQKSSQAPKLLFHYYDKDFNNEADTPDNFQSRRPNTSFCFLDIRSPGLGDTAMYLCATSREGGRLHFGPGTRLLVL.

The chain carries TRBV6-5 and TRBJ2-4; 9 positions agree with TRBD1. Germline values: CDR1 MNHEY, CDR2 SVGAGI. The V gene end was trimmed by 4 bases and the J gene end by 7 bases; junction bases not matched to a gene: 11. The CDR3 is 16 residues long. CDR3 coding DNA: TGTGCCAGCAGTTCGACGACAGGGGGGGCTTGGAACATTCAGTACTTC. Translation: CASSSTTGGAWNIQYF.

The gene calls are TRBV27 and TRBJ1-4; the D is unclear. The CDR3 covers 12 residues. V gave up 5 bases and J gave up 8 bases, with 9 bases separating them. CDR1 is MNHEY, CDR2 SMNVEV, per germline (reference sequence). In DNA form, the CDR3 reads TGTGCCAGCAGTCCGCGAGGGGAAAAACTGTTTTTT. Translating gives CASSPRGEKLFF.

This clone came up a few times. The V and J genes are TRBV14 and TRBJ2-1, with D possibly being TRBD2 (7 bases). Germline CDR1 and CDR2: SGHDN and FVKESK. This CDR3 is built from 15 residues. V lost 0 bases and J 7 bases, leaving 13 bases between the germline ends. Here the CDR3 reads CASSQDRGRANEQFF. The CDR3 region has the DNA TGTGCCAGCAGCCAAGATAGGGGGAGGGCGAATGAGCAGTTCTTC.

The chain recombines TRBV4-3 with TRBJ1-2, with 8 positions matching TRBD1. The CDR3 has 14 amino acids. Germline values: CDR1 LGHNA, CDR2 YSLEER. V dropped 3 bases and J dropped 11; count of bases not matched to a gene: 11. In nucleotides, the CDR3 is TGCGCCAGCAGCCACGAAGGACAGGGAAGGGTGTACACCTTC. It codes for CASSHEGQGRVYTF.

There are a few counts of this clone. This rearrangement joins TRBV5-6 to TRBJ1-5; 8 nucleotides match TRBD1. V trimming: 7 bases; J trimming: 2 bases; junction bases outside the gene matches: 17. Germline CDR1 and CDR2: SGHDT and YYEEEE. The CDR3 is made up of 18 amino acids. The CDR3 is CASEIGQGYVFGNQPQHF. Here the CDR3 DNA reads TGTGCCAGCGAGATAGGACAGGGATACGTTTTTGGCAATCAGCCCCAGCATTTT.

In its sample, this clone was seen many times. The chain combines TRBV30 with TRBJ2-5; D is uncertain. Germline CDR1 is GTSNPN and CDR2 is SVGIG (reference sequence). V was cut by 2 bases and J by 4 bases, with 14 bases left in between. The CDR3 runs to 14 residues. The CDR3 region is CAWSSELYVETQYF. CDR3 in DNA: TGTGCCTGGAGTTCGGAGCTCTACGTAGAGACCCAGTACTTC.

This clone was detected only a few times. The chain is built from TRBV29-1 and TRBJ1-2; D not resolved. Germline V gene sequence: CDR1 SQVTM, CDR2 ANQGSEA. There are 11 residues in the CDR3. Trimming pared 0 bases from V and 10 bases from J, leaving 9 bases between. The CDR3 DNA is TGCAGCGTTGAAGAAATGGGCGACTACACCTTC. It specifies CSVEEMGDYTF.

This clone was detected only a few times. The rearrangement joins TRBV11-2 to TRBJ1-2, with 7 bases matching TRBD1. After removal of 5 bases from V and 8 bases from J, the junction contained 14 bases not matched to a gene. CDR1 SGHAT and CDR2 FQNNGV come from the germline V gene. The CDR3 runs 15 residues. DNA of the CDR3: TGTGCCAGCAGCCCCGGGGACAGCACAATGGGCGGCTACACCTTC. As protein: CASSPGDSTMGGYTF.

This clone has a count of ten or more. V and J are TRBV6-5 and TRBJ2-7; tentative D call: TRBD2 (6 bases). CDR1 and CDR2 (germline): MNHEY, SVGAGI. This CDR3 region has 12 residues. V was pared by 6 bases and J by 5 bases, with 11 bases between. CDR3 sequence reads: CASRRRDHEQYF. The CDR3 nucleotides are TGTGCCAGCAGGAGGCGGGACCACGAGCAGTACTTC.